This T cell receptor beta chain originates from a study of T cell responses to AZD1222 COVID-19 vaccine. Study findings and constraints: Females outnumbered males among donors, who were mostly white British; clonal diversity was possibly underestimated. When two AZD1222 doses had been given, Spike-specific TCR breadth and depth rose. With dominance at 160-218 and 743-854, vaccine-associated CD4 TCRs spanned spike.

Repertoires were generated with immunoSEQ multiplex PCR, while TCRdb's copy carries only in-frame clones and drops some. Counted here are about 130,000 clones, 86% occurring once; the ten biggest clones make up 20% to 25%. With respect to this clone: As yet, its antigen is unknown.

The CDR3 sequence is 14 residues long. V lost 3 bases and J lost 6; bases outside the gene matches: 4. The germline V gene encodes CDR1 SGHRS and CDR2 YFSETQ. The chain carries TRBV5-1 and TRBJ1-2; 11 positions match TRBD1. The TCR was taken from an adult in good health. The source was peripheral blood, collected on day 0 of AZD1222 vaccination. This CDR3 is CASSSGQGVDGYTF. Here the CDR3 DNA reads TGCGCCAGCAGCTCGGGACAGGGGGTCGATGGCTACACCTTC.